This TCR beta chain was found in a study of blood T cell repertoires in COVID-19. Study as a whole: Samples came from the United States, Italy and Spain, spanning acute and convalescent COVID-19. T cells, B-cell-depleted T cells, or PBMCs supplied cDNA or gDNA.

TCRdb keeps only in-frame clones here, not all; method: immunoSEQ multiplex PCR. The sample consists of under 250,000 clones, 70% to 90% of them appearing once. The V end was cut by 2 bases, the J end by 2 bases, with 14 bases between. Looked up from germline, CDR1 is LGHNA and CDR2 is YNFKEQ. There are 16 residues in the CDR3. Sequencing used peripheral blood. This TCR derives from a man older than 75 with acute or convalescent COVID-19. J is TRBJ2-3 and V is TRBV4-2; TRBD2 might be the D (6 bases). The CDR3 reads CASSQNPRGDTDTQYF. The CDR3 nucleotides are TGTGCCAGCAGCCAAAATCCGCGGGGAGACACAGATACGCAGTATTTT.